This is a list of T cell receptor beta chains from one sample in a study of cytomegalovirus exposure and HLA in healthy donors. TCRdb keeps only in-frame clones here, not all; method: immunoSEQ multiplex PCR. There are about 140,000 clones in the sample; roughly 87% occur only once, and 0.45% to 0.55% lies in the top ten. The sequencing sample was made of PBMCs. The receptors shown here come from a woman aged 40 to 50 in good health and CMV-seronegative. Each CDR3 is given with its conserved first and last residue. A D gene is named only where the DNA matches it firmly.

NA,TRBJ2-3,TRBV5-1,CASSLASGGGYTDTQYF
NA,TRBJ2-7,TRBV6-6,CASSSTVPNPYEQYF
TRBD2,TRBJ2-5,TRBV5-4,CASSVLGTSAETQYF
TRBD1,TRBJ2-5,TRBV28,CASSPRQGMQETQYF
TRBD1,TRBJ2-5,TRBV29-1,CSVESTGRGETQYF
NA,TRBJ2-4,TRBV5-8,CASSFRVNIQYF
TRBD1,TRBJ2-1,TRBV7-9,CASSPPQPQQGEQFF
TRBD1,TRBJ1-5,TRBV5-1,CASSLGQGAHQPQHF
NA,TRBJ2-1,TRBV7-9,CASTLGGVNEQFF
TRBD1,TRBJ2-2,TRBV13,CASSPPWPGGKAGELFF
NA,TRBJ1-6,TRBV19,CASSGDNSPLHF
NA,TRBJ2-3,TRBV7-2,CASSLSDTQYF
NA,TRBJ2-2,TRBV4-3,CASSQERGTGELFF
TRBD1,TRBJ2-2,TRBV25-1,CASSDETGRVSPAGELFF
TRBD1,TRBJ1-2,TRBV5-8,CASSLYPGQRTAGYTF
NA,TRBJ2-3,TRBV12-2,CASRFSRDRGVDTQYF
NA,TRBJ1-2,TRBV21-1,CASSKPGWSTF
NA,TRBJ2-1,TRBV29-1,CSVERSWGDEQFF
NA,TRBJ1-1,TRBV28,CASSPRGTEAFF
TRBD1,TRBJ2-1,TRBV5-4,CASSLVTGFLNEQFF
NA,TRBJ1-1,TRBV7-8,CASSSRTQPMNTEAFF
TRBD1,TRBJ2-5,TRBV30,CAWTRQGLETQYF
NA,TRBJ1-5,TRBV5-6,CASSLGAGAVNQPQHF
NA,TRBJ1-5,TRBV9,CASSVAGSNQPQHF
TRBD2,TRBJ2-1,TRBV4-3,CASSQDLAGTSYCEQFF
TRBD2,TRBJ2-5,TRBV5-1,CASSLAPKTGLAGQETQYF
NA,TRBJ2-3,TRBV7-7,CASSPGWTSTDTQYF
TRBD2,TRBJ2-7,TRBV5-1,CASSITSVYEQYF
NA,TRBJ2-2,TRBV11-2,CASLPRGYTGELFF
TRBD2,TRBJ2-3,TRBV7-2,CASSSVLAGGPGSTDTQYF
TRBD2,TRBJ2-2,TRBV11-3,CASKRRSGISGELFF
TRBD1,TRBJ2-3,TRBV2,CASRPGQGPDTQYF
TRBD2,TRBJ2-1,TRBV4-1,CASSQAGLGNKQFF
NA,TRBJ2-1,TRBV6-5,CASSYGLAVNEQFF
TRBD1,TRBJ2-5,TRBV7-9,CSSSRQGETQYF
NA,TRBJ1-4,TRBV12-2,CASRINRYQGRNEKLFF
NA,TRBJ1-1,TRBV6-5,CASSYSPLGITEAFF
NA,TRBJ2-5,TRBV11-3,CASSSDTEAAQYF
TRBD2,TRBJ2-1,TRBV5-5,CASSLAGRVHNEQFF
TRBD1,TRBJ1-2,TRBV6-5,CASRGGKDYGYTF
NA,TRBJ2-1,TRBV7-2,CASSLQPPTSPQFF
NA,TRBJ2-1,TRBV15,CATSRAPGSGGSNEQFF
NA,TRBJ2-2,TRBV30,CAWSATGRELFF